The 8 T cell receptor beta chains presented below share a single source sample, sequenced in a study of T cell changes during pregnancy in multiple sclerosis. Clones were read by immunoSEQ multiplex PCR, and TCRdb kept only the in-frame ones, dropping some. The sample carries roughly 60,000 clones, just under 95% recorded once. The material was peripheral blood, obtained in the second trimester of pregnancy. Receptor source: a female donor with multiple sclerosis, enrolled in a pregnancy study.

The rearrangement links TRBV18 to TRBJ2-7, with TRBD1 matching over 7 bases. The CDR3 is 16 amino acids. Germline trimming cut 6 bases from V and 7 bases from J; bases unmatched to any gene: 18. Germline V lookup: CDR1 KGHSH, CDR2 LQKENI. CDR3 protein: CASSMILQGPLGEQYF. In DNA form, the CDR3 reads TGTGCCAGCTCCATGATACTACAGGGGCCCTTAGGGGAGCAGTACTTC.

This clone was recorded only once. The rearrangement uses TRBV4-1 and TRBJ2-7; TRBD1 agrees at 7 bases. After removal of 0 bases from V and 6 bases from J, the junction contained 8 bases not matched to a gene. This CDR3 spans 15 amino acids. Germline values: CDR1 MGHRA, CDR2 YSYEKL. For the CDR3, the DNA is TGCGCCAGCAGCCAAGAGATTAGGGGGCGCGGCGAGCAGTACTTC. This translates into CASSQEIRGRGEQYF.

The chain employs TRBV5-4 and TRBJ2-5; the match to TRBD1 covers 7 bases. Germline V CDR1 and CDR2: SGHNT, YYREEE (reference sequence). The CDR3 has 16 amino acids. The V and J ends lost 4 bases and 3 bases, in that order; junction bases with no gene match: 12. Here the CDR3 reads CASSGVTGSPKETQYF. Here the CDR3 DNA reads TGTGCCAGCAGCGGGGTGACAGGGAGCCCGAAAGAGACCCAGTACTTC.

The chain employs TRBV7-9 and TRBJ2-4, with a possible D match to TRBD1 (5 bases). This CDR3 has 16 residues. CDR1 and CDR2 from the germline V gene are SEHNR and FQNEAQ (reference sequence). V was trimmed by 5 bases and J by 1 base, leaving 15 bases between them. CDR3 region: CASSPWEGAAKNIQYF. Written as DNA, the CDR3 is TGTGCCAGCAGCCCCTGGGAAGGGGCGGCCAAAAACATTCAGTACTTC. The complete variable domain, with remaining parts taken from reference TRBV7-9 and TRBJ2-4, reads DTGVSQNPRHKITKRGQNVTFRCDPISEHNRLYWYRQTLGQGPEFLTYFQNEAQLEKSRLLSDRFSAERPKGSFSTLEIQRTEQGDSAMYLCASSPWEGAAKNIQYFGAGTRLSVL.

The CDR3 loop is CASSSATSGRTETQYF. CDR3 DNA: TGTGCCAGCAGCTCTGCGACTAGCGGGAGAACAGAGACCCAGTACTTC. This chain links TRBV5-6 with TRBJ2-5; 12 nucleotides line up with TRBD2. V lost 3 bases to trimming and J lost 4 bases; unmatched junction nucleotides: 7. This CDR3 is built from 16 residues. Germline CDR1 and CDR2: SGHDT and YYEEEE. Filled out from reference TRBV5-6 and TRBJ2-5, the complete variable domain reads DAGVTQSPTHLIKTRGQQVTLRCSPKSGHDTVSWYQQALGQGPQFIFQYYEEEERQRGNFPDRFSGHQFPNYSSELNVNALLLGDSALYLCASSSATSGRTETQYFGPGTRLLVL.

The rearrangement uses TRBV5-1 and TRBJ1-4; D remains unclear. Trimming took 0 bases from V and 8 from J, leaving 14 bases between them. The V gene's germline CDR1 is SGHRS and CDR2 YFSETQ. The CDR3 is 15 amino acids. The DNA of the CDR3 is TGCGCCAGCAGCTTGGTTCGGGATTCAGGCGAAAAACTGTTTTTT. Translating it yields CASSLVRDSGEKLFF.

The chain recombines TRBV27 with TRBJ2-1, with D unclear. This CDR3 contains 13 residues. Germline V gives CDR1 MNHEY, CDR2 SMNVEV (reference sequence). Trimming left V 3 bases short and J 8 bases short, with 11 bases between. CDR3 amino acids: CASSLTFSYEQFF. DNA of the CDR3: TGTGCCAGCAGTTTGACTTTTTCCTATGAGCAGTTCTTC.

The chain is built from TRBV27 and TRBJ2-7; 7 bases are shared with TRBD2. The CDR3 is 15 amino acids. Germline values: CDR1 MNHEY, CDR2 SMNVEV (reference sequence). J lost 3 bases, V lost 7 bases, and 12 bases had no gene match. CDR3 region: CASTSSSGPVYEQYF. The CDR3 DNA follows: TGTGCCAGCACCTCGTCTAGCGGACCCGTCTACGAGCAGTACTTC.